The rows below give T cell receptor beta chains drawn from one sample of a study of cytomegalovirus exposure and HLA in healthy donors. Measured with immunoSEQ multiplex PCR; TCRdb has only the in-frame clones, and not every one. The sample includes around 170,000 clones, 77% seen only once; the top ten take roughly 1.4%. Input material: PBMCs. These receptors were taken from a man between 18 and 29 years old in good health and CMV-seronegative. CDR3s include the opening cysteine and the closing phenylalanine or tryptophan.

TRBV6-1	TRBJ1-4	CASSAVPGWAATNEKLFF
TRBV15	TRBJ1-2	CATSRDPRGIGYTF
TRBV4-1	TRBJ1-5	CASSQDTGKVEPQHF
TRBV4-3	TRBJ2-3	CASSLQAGSTDTQYF
TRBV7-2	TRBJ2-7	CASRSRGSYEQYF
TRBV11-3	TRBJ1-3	CASSLDGHLGNTIYF
TRBV11-3	TRBJ2-7	CASSLGSTGASEQYF
TRBV5-6	TRBJ2-5	CASSSYGTGETQYF
TRBV4-3	TRBJ2-2	CASSHESLRDTGELFF
TRBV20-1	TRBJ2-1	CSPQGRNEQFF
TRBV5-4	TRBJ2-1	CASSNQQGVDEQFF
TRBV5-8	TRBJ2-6	CASSLRLAANSGANVLTF
TRBV11-3	TRBJ2-3	CASSFAGLTDTQYF
TRBV6-5	TRBJ2-2	CASRTTSGGLFF
TRBV15	TRBJ2-7	CATSGSGYSYEQYF
TRBV30	TRBJ1-2	CAWRNGQGAAYGYTF
TRBV4-3	.	CASSQRGQGTYEQYF
TRBV5-6	TRBJ2-3	CASSLGDIPHSDTQYF
TRBV5-5	TRBJ2-6	CASSTATGTGANVLTF
TRBV4-2	TRBJ2-3	CASSQGLGRGDTQYF
TRBV7-8	TRBJ1-1	CASSRTGGQNTEAFF
TRBV11-3	TRBJ1-4	CASSLDSSLNEKLFF
TRBV18	TRBJ2-7	CASSRTTYEQYF
TRBV11-3	TRBJ2-1	CASSPGTGALNEQFF
TRBV6-5	TRBJ1-2	CASSYTTGNLRYTF
TRBV7-9	TRBJ1-5	CASSLGQGDQPQHF
TRBV7-8	TRBJ1-1	CASSRTARGTEAFF
TRBV5-6	TRBJ1-1	CASSLDRNTEAFF
TRBV19	TRBJ1-5	CASRGQGMDQPQHF
TRBV9	TRBJ2-3	CASSVGARSTDTQYF
TRBV2	TRBJ1-2	CASSSGTGGAYYGYTF
TRBV7-2	TRBJ2-3	CASSLASGVGADTQYF
TRBV2	TRBJ1-1	CGAGYTGGTEAFF
TRBV6-1	TRBJ2-5	CASTAQGKTQYF
TRBV19	TRBJ2-7	CASSPQLAGGPYEQYF
TRBV4-3	TRBJ2-2	CASSQDSTGGRPGELFF
TRBV4-2	TRBJ2-1	CASSQVPSGSSYNEQFF
TRBV23-1	TRBJ1-1	CASSQSNRLNTEAFF
TRBV11-3	TRBJ1-5	CASSQIRRDRDLRNQPQHF
TRBV5-1	TRBJ1-1	CASSLASVTEAFF
TRBV4-3	TRBJ1-2	CASSLQGDFYYGYTF
TRBV6-5	.	CASSQHSSYEQYF
TRBV4-2	TRBJ2-7	CASSPEAGTSYEQYF
TRBV7-8	TRBJ2-7	CASSLPPLGQGTYEQYF
TRBV9	TRBJ2-3	CASSASTDTQYF
TRBV6-5	TRBJ2-5	CASSSNRGRRETQYF
TRBV6-1	TRBJ1-6	CASTPWTGNSPLHF
TRBV10-3	TRBJ2-1	CAISESGGRGNEQFF
TRBV9	TRBJ1-2	CASSVAGTGFEGHGYTF
TRBV4-3	TRBJ1-1	CATRTGLGTEAFF
TRBV7-2	TRBJ1-5	CASSLVSTGGPQPQHF
TRBV5-1	TRBJ2-3	CASSALAGGLGDTQYF
TRBV9	TRBJ2-3	CASREERRTDTQYF
TRBV9	TRBJ2-7	CASSVGGGDNEQYF
TRBV10-3	TRBJ2-7	CAIGGKPLQYGLPGPTIPYEQYF